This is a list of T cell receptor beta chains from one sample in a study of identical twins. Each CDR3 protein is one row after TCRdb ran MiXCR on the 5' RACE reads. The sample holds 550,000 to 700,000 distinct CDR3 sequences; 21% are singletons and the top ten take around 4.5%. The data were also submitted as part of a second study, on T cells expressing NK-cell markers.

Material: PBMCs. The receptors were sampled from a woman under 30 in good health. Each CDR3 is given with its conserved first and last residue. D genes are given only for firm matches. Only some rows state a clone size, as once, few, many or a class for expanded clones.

CDR3: CASSPDGSSGNTIYF
DNA: TGTGCCAGCAGCCCCGACGGGTCCTCTGGAAACACCATATATTTT
size: NA
J: TRBJ1-3
D: NA
V: TRBV27

CDR3: CASSQGQGDYNEQFF
DNA: TGTGCCAGCAGCCAGGGACAGGGTGACTACAATGAGCAGTTCTTC
size: few
J: TRBJ2-1
D: TRBD1
V: TRBV7-9

CDR3: CASSQFGRPYEQYF
DNA: TGTGCCAGCAGCCAATTTGGCAGGCCATACGAGCAGTACTTC
size: few
J: TRBJ2-7
D: NA
V: TRBV16

CDR3: CASSEVDLTSQETQYF
DNA: TGTGCCAGCAGCGAGGTCGATTTGACCTCCCAAGAGACCCAGTACTTC
size: NA
J: TRBJ2-5
D: NA
V: TRBV7-9

CDR3: CASGFSGADIQYF
DNA: TGTGCTAGTGGTTTTTCGGGTGCGGACATTCAGTACTTC
size: NA
J: TRBJ2-4
D: NA
V: TRBV12-5

CDR3: CSATDRERGSNQPQHF
DNA: TGCAGTGCCACGGACAGGGAAAGGGGTAGCAATCAGCCCCAGCATTTT
size: few
J: TRBJ1-5
D: TRBD1
V: TRBV20-1

CDR3: CASSSRDPNPSGEQFF
DNA: TGTGCCAGCAGCTCCCGGGACCCCAACCCCTCAGGGGAGCAGTTCTTC
size: NA
J: TRBJ2-1
D: NA
V: TRBV7-2

CDR3: CASSWGGGDYNNEQFF
DNA: TGCGCCAGCAGCTGGGGGGGAGGGGACTACAACAATGAGCAGTTCTTC
size: NA
J: TRBJ2-1
D: TRBD2
V: TRBV5-1

CDR3: CSARSPGQQETQYF
DNA: TGCAGTGCTAGATCACCGGGACAGCAAGAGACCCAGTACTTC
size: NA
J: TRBJ2-5
D: TRBD1
V: TRBV20-1

CDR3: CASSLKAGRDPEAFF
DNA: TGCGCCAGCAGCTTGAAGGCCGGACGAGATCCTGAAGCTTTCTTT
size: NA
J: TRBJ1-1
D: NA
V: TRBV5-1

CDR3: CSALSGTGSYGYTF
DNA: TGCAGCGCATTATCCGGGACAGGGAGCTATGGCTACACCTTC
size: many
J: TRBJ1-2
D: TRBD1
V: TRBV29-1

CDR3: CASSYTGDSEQYF
DNA: TGTGCCAGCAGTTACACCGGGGATTCCGAGCAGTACTTC
size: NA
J: TRBJ2-7
D: NA
V: TRBV6-5

CDR3: CASSKRADRGSYEQYF
DNA: TGCGCCAGCAGCAAAAGGGCGGACAGGGGCTCCTACGAGCAGTACTTC
size: NA
J: TRBJ2-7
D: TRBD1
V: TRBV4-3

CDR3: CSARVPDSPLHF
DNA: TGCAGTGCTAGGGTCCCGGATTCACCCCTCCACTTT
size: many
J: TRBJ1-6
D: NA
V: TRBV20-1

CDR3: CASSSLAGNERFF
DNA: TGTGCCAGCAGTTCTCTTGCTGGCAATGAGCGGTTCTTC
size: NA
J: TRBJ2-1
D: NA
V: TRBV12-3/TRBV12-4

CDR3: CASSFRKTGELFF
DNA: TGTGCCAGCAGTTTTCGAAAGACCGGGGAGCTGTTTTTT
size: NA
J: TRBJ2-2
D: NA
V: TRBV12-3/TRBV12-4

CDR3: CASSFSRGTYNEQFF
DNA: TGTGCCAGCAGCTTTTCCCGGGGGACCTACAATGAGCAGTTCTTC
size: few
J: TRBJ2-1
D: NA
V: TRBV7-2

CDR3: CSATPRGAEAFF
DNA: TGCAGTGCTACCCCGAGAGGCGCTGAAGCTTTCTTT
size: few
J: TRBJ1-1
D: NA
V: TRBV20-1

CDR3: CASSTGFEREQYF
DNA: TGTGCCAGCAGTACAGGGTTCGAACGGGAGCAGTACTTC
size: few
J: TRBJ2-7
D: NA
V: TRBV12-3/TRBV12-4

CDR3: CAWSVNAYEQYF
DNA: TGTGCCTGGAGTGTAAACGCCTACGAGCAGTACTTC
size: NA
J: TRBJ2-7
D: NA
V: TRBV30

CDR3: CASSLRRGSPYEQYF
DNA: TGTGCCAGCAGTTTAAGGAGGGGTTCTCCCTACGAGCAGTACTTC
size: few
J: TRBJ2-7
D: NA
V: TRBV28

CDR3: CASRKLGGRYEQFF
DNA: TGTGCCAGCAGAAAACTCGGGGGGCGCTATGAGCAGTTCTTC
size: few
J: TRBJ2-1
D: NA
V: TRBV12-3/TRBV12-4

CDR3: CSARERGAGELFF
DNA: TGCAGTGCTAGAGAAAGGGGGGCCGGGGAGCTGTTTTTT
size: few
J: TRBJ2-2
D: NA
V: TRBV20-1

CDR3: CASSDPGTGDGYTF
DNA: TGCGCCAGCAGTGATCCCGGGACAGGTGATGGCTACACCTTC
size: few
J: TRBJ1-2
D: TRBD1
V: TRBV10-2

CDR3: CASSFAAGASGTEAFF
DNA: TGTGCCAGCAGCTTCGCCGCAGGGGCCTCGGGGACTGAAGCTTTCTTT
size: few
J: TRBJ1-1
D: NA
V: TRBV5-5

CDR3: CASSQGLLETQYF
DNA: TGCGCCAGCAGCCAAGGTTTGCTGGAGACCCAGTACTTC
size: few
J: TRBJ2-5
D: NA
V: TRBV4-1

CDR3: CASSQDLGVNYGYTF
DNA: TGTGCCAGCAGCCAAGATCTGGGAGTTAACTATGGCTACACCTTC
size: NA
J: TRBJ1-2
D: NA
V: TRBV3-1

CDR3: CASSAPGTSGSRRQFF
DNA: TGTGCCAGCAGCGCCCCTGGGACTAGCGGGAGTCGTAGGCAGTTCTTC
size: NA
J: TRBJ2-1
D: TRBD2
V: TRBV9

CDR3: CASSFYGEQYF
DNA: TGTGCCAGCAGCTTTTACGGCGAGCAGTACTTC
size: few
J: TRBJ2-7
D: NA
V: TRBV7-2

CDR3: CASSLSSGTGINEQFF
DNA: TGTGCCAGCAGTTTAAGTAGCGGGACAGGGATCAATGAGCAGTTCTTC
size: few
J: TRBJ2-1
D: NA
V: TRBV27

CDR3: CASSPDAGPGHEQYF
DNA: TGTGCCAGCAGCCCGGACGCGGGACCCGGCCACGAGCAGTACTTC
size: NA
J: TRBJ2-7
D: NA
V: TRBV4-2

CDR3: CASSFTTSGAYNEQFF
DNA: TGTGCCAGCAGTTTCACGACTAGCGGGGCTTACAATGAGCAGTTCTTC
size: many
J: TRBJ2-1
D: TRBD2
V: TRBV6-5

CDR3: CASRRGDEQYF
DNA: TGTGCCAGCCGCCGGGGTGACGAGCAGTACTTC
size: few
J: TRBJ2-7
D: NA
V: TRBV12-3/TRBV12-4

CDR3: CASSPIGARRSYEQYF
DNA: TGTGCCAGCAGCCCTATTGGAGCCCGACGGTCCTACGAGCAGTACTTC
size: few
J: TRBJ2-7
D: NA
V: TRBV7-2

CDR3: CSARGRGADTQYF
DNA: TGCAGTGCGAGGGGGAGGGGGGCAGATACGCAGTATTTT
size: few
J: TRBJ2-3
D: NA
V: TRBV20-1

CDR3: CACRSSTESRSGANVLTF
DNA: TGTGCCTGCAGATCTTCGACGGAAAGCCGCTCTGGGGCCAACGTCCTGACTTTC
size: NA
J: TRBJ2-6
D: NA
V: TRBV7-3

CDR3: CASSLIGWEKLFF
DNA: TGTGCCAGCAGCTTAATCGGGTGGGAAAAACTGTTTTTT
size: NA
J: TRBJ1-4
D: NA
V: TRBV7-9

CDR3: CASRLRRGGGNSPLHF
DNA: TGTGCCAGCAGATTACGACGAGGGGGCGGCAATTCACCCCTCCACTTT
size: NA
J: TRBJ1-6
D: TRBD1
V: TRBV12-3/TRBV12-4

CDR3: CASSLSANEQFF
DNA: TGTGCCAGCAGTTTATCGGCTAATGAGCAGTTCTTC
size: NA
J: TRBJ2-1
D: NA
V: TRBV12-3/TRBV12-4

CDR3: CASTGLGASQYF
DNA: TGTGCCAGCACCGGACTAGGGGCTTCGCAGTATTTT
size: NA
J: TRBJ2-3
D: TRBD2
V: TRBV6-5

CDR3: CASSLALVAPPDYF
DNA: TGTGCCAGCAGCTTAGCGCTAGTAGCGCCCCCCGACTATTTT
size: few
J: TRBJ2-3
D: NA
V: TRBV7-2

CDR3: CASRPRTYNEQFF
DNA: TGTGCCAGCCGTCCCCGAACCTACAATGAGCAGTTCTTC
size: few
J: TRBJ2-1
D: NA
V: TRBV19

CDR3: CASSLGPGSNYGYTF
DNA: TGTGCCAGCAGCTTAGGGCCAGGATCGAACTATGGCTACACCTTC
size: many
J: TRBJ1-2
D: NA
V: TRBV7-2

CDR3: CSAERKQYSSGNTIYF
DNA: TGCAGTGCTGAGAGGAAACAATACTCCTCTGGAAACACCATATATTTT
size: NA
J: TRBJ1-3
D: NA
V: TRBV20-1

CDR3: CASSVGADTEAFF
DNA: TGTGCCAGCAGCGTTGGGGCGGACACTGAAGCTTTCTTT
size: many
J: TRBJ1-1
D: NA
V: TRBV27

CDR3: CASSLGTSWGEQFF
DNA: TGTGCCAGCAGTTTAGGGACTAGCTGGGGTGAGCAGTTCTTC
size: NA
J: TRBJ2-1
D: TRBD2
V: TRBV12-3/TRBV12-4

CDR3: CASSPTQGGGGANVLTF
DNA: TGTGCCAGCAGCCCAACGCAGGGGGGTGGAGGGGCCAACGTCCTGACTTTC
size: few
J: TRBJ2-6
D: NA
V: TRBV7-9

CDR3: CASSLRRGAIYEQYF
DNA: TGTGCCAGCAGCTTACGTCGGGGGGCCATATACGAGCAGTACTTC
size: few
J: TRBJ2-7
D: NA
V: TRBV7-2

CDR3: CASRTTTPSSTDTQYF
DNA: TGTGCCAGCAGAACGACAACACCCTCTAGCACAGATACGCAGTATTTT
size: NA
J: TRBJ2-3
D: NA
V: TRBV7-9

CDR3: CSARPPVFGEAFF
DNA: TGCAGTGCTAGACCCCCGGTGTTTGGGGAAGCTTTCTTT
size: few
J: TRBJ1-1
D: NA
V: TRBV20-1

CDR3: CASSLSSGVNEQFF
DNA: TGCGCCAGCAGCTTGTCATCCGGAGTCAATGAGCAGTTCTTC
size: few
J: TRBJ2-1
D: NA
V: TRBV5-1

CDR3: CSAITGGVSGQPQHF
DNA: TGCAGTGCTATTACAGGGGGCGTCTCCGGTCAGCCCCAGCATTTT
size: NA
J: TRBJ1-5
D: TRBD1
V: TRBV20-1

CDR3: CSAPVGTYGYTF
DNA: TGCAGTGCTCCGGTAGGGACCTATGGCTACACCTTC
size: NA
J: TRBJ1-2
D: NA
V: TRBV20-1

CDR3: CSARDNYGTSGYEQYF
DNA: TGCAGTGCTAGAGATAATTACGGGACTAGCGGTTACGAGCAGTACTTC
size: once
J: TRBJ2-7
D: TRBD2
V: TRBV20-1

CDR3: CASSKDTGVETQYF
DNA: TGCGCCAGCAGCAAAGATACAGGGGTGGAGACCCAGTACTTC
size: NA
J: TRBJ2-5
D: TRBD1
V: TRBV5-1

CDR3: CSARTGVVTEAFF
DNA: TGCAGTGCTAGGACAGGGGTGGTCACTGAAGCTTTCTTT
size: NA
J: TRBJ1-1
D: TRBD1
V: TRBV20-1

CDR3: CASSLDSRGTYNEQFF
DNA: TGTGCCAGCAGCTTAGATTCCAGGGGAACCTACAATGAGCAGTTCTTC
size: NA
J: TRBJ2-1
D: NA
V: TRBV7-9

CDR3: CASSKGGGQGSFANTGELFF
DNA: TGTGCCAGCAGCAAAGGCGGTGGACAGGGGAGTTTCGCGAACACCGGGGAGCTGTTTTTT
size: few
J: TRBJ2-2
D: NA
V: TRBV21-1

CDR3: CASSATRYQETQYF
DNA: TGTGCCAGCAGTGCAACACGGTACCAAGAGACCCAGTACTTC
size: few
J: TRBJ2-5
D: NA
V: TRBV25-1